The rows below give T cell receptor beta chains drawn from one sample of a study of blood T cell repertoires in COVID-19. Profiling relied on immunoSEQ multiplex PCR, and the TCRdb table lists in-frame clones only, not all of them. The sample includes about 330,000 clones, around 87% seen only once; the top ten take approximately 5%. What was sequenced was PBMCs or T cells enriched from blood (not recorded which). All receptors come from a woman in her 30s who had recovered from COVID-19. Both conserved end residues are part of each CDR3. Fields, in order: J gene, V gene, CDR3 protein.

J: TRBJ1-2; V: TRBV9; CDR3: CASSVGTVSYTF
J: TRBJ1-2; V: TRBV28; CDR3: CASSPPGYGYTF
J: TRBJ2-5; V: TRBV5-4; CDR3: CASSTTGLRETQYF
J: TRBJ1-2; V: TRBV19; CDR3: CASSIGEGAIGYTF
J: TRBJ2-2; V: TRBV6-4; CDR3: CASSDQAVQRGFGELFF
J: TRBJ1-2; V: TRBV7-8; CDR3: CASSTGQNYGYTF
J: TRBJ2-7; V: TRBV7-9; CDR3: CASSKRPGDEQYF
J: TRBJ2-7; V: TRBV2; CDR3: CASRRLQGLEVYEQYF
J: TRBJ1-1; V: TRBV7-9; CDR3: CASSSNIQVMNTEAFF
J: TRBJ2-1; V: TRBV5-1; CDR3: CASSLAGQGVGEQFF
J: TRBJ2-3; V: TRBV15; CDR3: CATSTSGTSSTDTQYF
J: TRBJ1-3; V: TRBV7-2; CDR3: CASSLLRPSGNTIYF
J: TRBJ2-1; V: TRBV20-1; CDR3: CSARGGSIQFF
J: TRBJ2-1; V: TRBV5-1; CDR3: CASSLDRGEQFF
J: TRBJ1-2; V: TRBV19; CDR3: CASSIPSGVGGYTF
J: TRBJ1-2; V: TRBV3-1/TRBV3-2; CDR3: CASSPLRTGGDGYTF
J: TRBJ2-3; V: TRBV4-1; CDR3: CASSLPGGRGDTQYF
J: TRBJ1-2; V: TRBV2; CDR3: CASSWTVANYGYTF
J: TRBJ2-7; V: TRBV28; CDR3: CASSPPGSYEQYF
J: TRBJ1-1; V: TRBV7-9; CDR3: CASSLGGYEAFF
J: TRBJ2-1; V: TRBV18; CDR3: CASSPLLPGTGGTNEQFF
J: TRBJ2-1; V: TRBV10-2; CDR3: CASSGLLRGDGGEQFF
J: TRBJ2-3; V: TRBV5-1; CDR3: CASSLQTLTDTQYF
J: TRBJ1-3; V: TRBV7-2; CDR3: CASSGGISGNTIYF
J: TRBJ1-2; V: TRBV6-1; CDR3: CASSEAPRAGSGYTF
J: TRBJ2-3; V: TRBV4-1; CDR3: CASALNGQTQYF
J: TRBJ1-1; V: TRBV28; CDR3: CASTGGLNTEAFF
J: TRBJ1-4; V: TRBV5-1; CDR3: CASSFSGGGEKLFF
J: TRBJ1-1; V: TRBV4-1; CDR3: CASSQEGQGALAFF
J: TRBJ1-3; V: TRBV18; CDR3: CASRTGGSGNTIYF
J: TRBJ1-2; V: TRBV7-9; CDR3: CASSLANRDGYTF
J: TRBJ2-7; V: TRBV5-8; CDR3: CASSWGLAGAYEQYF
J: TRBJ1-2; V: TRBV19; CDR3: CASSIGKNYGYTF
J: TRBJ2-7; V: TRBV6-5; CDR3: CASSYGPPSLYEQYF
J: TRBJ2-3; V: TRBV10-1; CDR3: CASSELEGLPDTQYF
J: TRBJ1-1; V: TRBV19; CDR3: CASRLQGAAEAFF
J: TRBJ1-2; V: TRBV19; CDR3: CASRRDRVDGYTF
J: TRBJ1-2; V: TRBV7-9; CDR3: CASSHDYWDRERMGYGYTF
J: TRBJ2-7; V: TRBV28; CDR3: CASSLSHDRGGEQYF
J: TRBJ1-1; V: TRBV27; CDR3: CASSLNGGSATEAFF
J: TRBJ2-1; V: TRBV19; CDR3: CASSITGVGRSYNEQFF